At least ten counts were recorded for the clone carrying this T cell receptor (beta chain). The sample is drawn from a study of neurological immune-mediated disorders. Healthy controls were blood bank volunteers in Maryland, USA. The cDNA was synthesized by means of template-switch 5'RACE, which was carried out with 10-nucleotide random UMIs. MiXCR was run by TCRdb on the 5' RACE reads, yielding one entry per CDR3 protein. The sample contains fewer than 45,000 distinct CDR3 sequences, roughly 7.3% of which appear only once. This CDR3 is built from 14 residues. V was shortened by 6 bases and J by 0 bases, with 12 bases between the two germline ends. Per germline, CDR1 MDHEN and CDR2 SYDVKM.

The sequenced sample was PBMCs. The receptor's source is a middle-aged woman in good health. The chain employs TRBV28 and TRBJ2-7, with unresolved D. Written as DNA, the CDR3 is TGTGCCAGCAGCTCCTACCCGAGCTCCTACGAGCAGTACTTC. Translation gives CASSSYPSSYEQYF.